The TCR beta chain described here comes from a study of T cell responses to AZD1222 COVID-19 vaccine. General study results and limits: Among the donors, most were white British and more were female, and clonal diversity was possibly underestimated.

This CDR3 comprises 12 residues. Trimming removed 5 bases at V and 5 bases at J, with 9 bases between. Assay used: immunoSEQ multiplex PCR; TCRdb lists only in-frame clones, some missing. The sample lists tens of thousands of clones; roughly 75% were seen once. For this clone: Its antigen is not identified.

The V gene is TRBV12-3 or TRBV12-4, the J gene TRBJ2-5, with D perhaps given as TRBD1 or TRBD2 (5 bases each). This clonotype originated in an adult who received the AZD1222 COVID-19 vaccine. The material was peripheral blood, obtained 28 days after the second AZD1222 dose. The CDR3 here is CASSMWGETQYF. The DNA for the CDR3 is TGTGCCAGCAGTATGTGGGGGGAGACCCAGTACTTC.